The rows below give T cell receptor beta chains drawn from one sample of a study of CD8 T cells in Susac syndrome. TCRdb reprocessed the immunoSEQ multiplex PCR reads with MiXCR, giving one entry per CDR3 protein. This sample has about 120,000 distinct CDR3 sequences, with around nine tenths found just once. Specimen: CD4+ T cells from PBMCs. These receptors all come from a human donor in good health. The conserved cysteine and the conserved F or W are not part of the CDR3 here. The size entry is marked missing in some rows and otherwise reads once, few, many or a size class.

v_call: TRBV29-1; j_call: TRBJ1-2; clone_size: .; cdr3_aa: SVDRGTPQGYT
v_call: TRBV29-1; j_call: TRBJ2-5; clone_size: .; cdr3_aa: SVEPDRGRSETQY
v_call: TRBV6-5; j_call: TRBJ1-3; clone_size: .; cdr3_aa: ASSNGPLNTIY
v_call: TRBV20-1; j_call: TRBJ1-2; clone_size: once; cdr3_aa: SAGGPMDGYT
v_call: TRBV6-2/TRBV6-3; j_call: TRBJ2-7; clone_size: .; cdr3_aa: ASSYSGSYEQY
v_call: TRBV6-4; j_call: TRBJ2-6; clone_size: .; cdr3_aa: ASSDLPPIKGRSSGANVLT
v_call: TRBV14; j_call: TRBJ1-1; clone_size: .; cdr3_aa: ASSQGFNTEAF
v_call: TRBV25-1; j_call: TRBJ1-2; clone_size: once; cdr3_aa: ASSETGPGYGYT
v_call: TRBV29-1; j_call: TRBJ1-2; clone_size: .; cdr3_aa: SVPEVRGYT
v_call: TRBV7-9; j_call: TRBJ2-1; clone_size: .; cdr3_aa: ASSLLSPGLDQYEQF
v_call: TRBV13; j_call: TRBJ1-3; clone_size: once; cdr3_aa: ASSWDGNTIY
v_call: TRBV3-1; j_call: TRBJ1-2; clone_size: .; cdr3_aa: ASSRVGQGVYGYT
v_call: TRBV2; j_call: TRBJ1-4; clone_size: .; cdr3_aa: ASSDRATNEKLF
v_call: TRBV20-1; j_call: TRBJ2-1; clone_size: .; cdr3_aa: SAPSGLAGGNEQF
v_call: TRBV4-3; j_call: TRBJ2-7; clone_size: .; cdr3_aa: ASSQDGTYEQY
v_call: TRBV7-2; j_call: TRBJ2-3; clone_size: few; cdr3_aa: ASGEVDTQY
v_call: TRBV21-1; j_call: TRBJ2-5; clone_size: .; cdr3_aa: ASSGRQSSAQETQY
v_call: TRBV6-2/TRBV6-3; j_call: TRBJ2-2; clone_size: .; cdr3_aa: ASRDTGELF
v_call: TRBV6-5; j_call: TRBJ2-6; clone_size: .; cdr3_aa: ASSYFPSGLSGANVLT
v_call: TRBV29-1; j_call: TRBJ1-2; clone_size: .; cdr3_aa: SVDPGSDYGYT
v_call: TRBV7-8; j_call: TRBJ2-7; clone_size: .; cdr3_aa: ASSFTGDMTYEQY
v_call: TRBV5-1; j_call: TRBJ2-5; clone_size: .; cdr3_aa: ASTRGHKGGQETQY
v_call: TRBV7-2; j_call: TRBJ2-3; clone_size: .; cdr3_aa: ASSMGTSGGAPDTQY
v_call: TRBV5-1; j_call: TRBJ2-6; clone_size: .; cdr3_aa: ASTKEGPQGAAGANVLT
v_call: TRBV9; j_call: TRBJ2-1; clone_size: .; cdr3_aa: ASSVSRGSSYNEQF
v_call: TRBV27; j_call: TRBJ1-2; clone_size: .; cdr3_aa: ASGGDRTSNYGYT
v_call: TRBV19; j_call: TRBJ2-3; clone_size: .; cdr3_aa: ASSIRLAGGVRGTDTQY
v_call: TRBV2; j_call: TRBJ1-4; clone_size: once; cdr3_aa: ASEPGTVKAEKLF
v_call: TRBV9; j_call: TRBJ1-1; clone_size: .; cdr3_aa: ASSGRTGMNTEAF
v_call: TRBV7-2; j_call: TRBJ2-2; clone_size: .; cdr3_aa: ASSLNLLRSNTGELF
v_call: TRBV10-3; j_call: TRBJ2-3; clone_size: .; cdr3_aa: AISASSGVSTDTQY
v_call: TRBV7-2; j_call: TRBJ1-2; clone_size: .; cdr3_aa: ASSRRDRVDGYT
v_call: TRBV20-1; j_call: TRBJ1-1; clone_size: .; cdr3_aa: SAVPPNPTEAF
v_call: TRBV29-1; j_call: TRBJ2-7; clone_size: .; cdr3_aa: SARDRAPSGSLYEQY
v_call: TRBV5-1; j_call: TRBJ1-3; clone_size: .; cdr3_aa: ASSLGAGASSGNTIY
v_call: TRBV20-1; j_call: TRBJ2-1; clone_size: .; cdr3_aa: SACRDRDWSEQF
v_call: TRBV20-1; j_call: TRBJ2-7; clone_size: few; cdr3_aa: SARTRLGQY
v_call: TRBV29-1; j_call: TRBJ1-2; clone_size: .; cdr3_aa: SVSRGLGGYT
v_call: TRBV5-1; j_call: TRBJ2-7; clone_size: .; cdr3_aa: ASSSTEVPIYEQY
v_call: TRBV7-9; j_call: TRBJ2-7; clone_size: .; cdr3_aa: ASSRGTLGYEQY
v_call: TRBV5-6; j_call: TRBJ2-2; clone_size: .; cdr3_aa: ASSFQVSTGELF
v_call: TRBV9; j_call: TRBJ2-2; clone_size: .; cdr3_aa: ASNRGGLSGELF
v_call: TRBV9; j_call: TRBJ1-2; clone_size: .; cdr3_aa: ASGRRVGDYGYT
v_call: TRBV6-2/TRBV6-3; j_call: TRBJ2-2; clone_size: .; cdr3_aa: ASSSEINTGELF
v_call: TRBV6-2/TRBV6-3; j_call: TRBJ2-3; clone_size: few; cdr3_aa: ASSYRERTQY
v_call: TRBV5-1; j_call: TRBJ2-3; clone_size: .; cdr3_aa: ASSLEADSTDTQY
v_call: TRBV5-1; j_call: TRBJ2-1; clone_size: .; cdr3_aa: ASSPGTSASYNEQF
v_call: TRBV7-9; j_call: TRBJ2-2; clone_size: .; cdr3_aa: ASSKRTELTGELF
v_call: TRBV27; j_call: TRBJ2-7; clone_size: few; cdr3_aa: ASSFGRGYEQY
v_call: TRBV7-3; j_call: TRBJ2-2; clone_size: .; cdr3_aa: ASSLDRAGELF
v_call: TRBV19; j_call: TRBJ2-1; clone_size: .; cdr3_aa: ASSGGGETYNEQF
v_call: TRBV3-1; j_call: TRBJ2-7; clone_size: .; cdr3_aa: ASSPPRRSGAGYEQY
v_call: TRBV19; j_call: TRBJ1-1; clone_size: .; cdr3_aa: ASSIVGEAF
v_call: TRBV5-1; j_call: TRBJ2-5; clone_size: few; cdr3_aa: ASSLGQGAGETQY
v_call: TRBV29-1; j_call: TRBJ1-5; clone_size: .; cdr3_aa: SAVGGGGGQPQH
v_call: TRBV7-2; j_call: TRBJ2-7; clone_size: once; cdr3_aa: ASGGGAGYEQY
v_call: TRBV15; j_call: TRBJ2-7; clone_size: few; cdr3_aa: ATSRLGTSGYEQY
v_call: TRBV4-3; j_call: TRBJ2-1; clone_size: .; cdr3_aa: ASSQAPGQGDNEQF
v_call: TRBV5-4; j_call: TRBJ1-2; clone_size: once; cdr3_aa: ASSLYRGNGYT
v_call: TRBV7-2; j_call: TRBJ1-2; clone_size: once; cdr3_aa: ASSLTRDRGFGNYGYT